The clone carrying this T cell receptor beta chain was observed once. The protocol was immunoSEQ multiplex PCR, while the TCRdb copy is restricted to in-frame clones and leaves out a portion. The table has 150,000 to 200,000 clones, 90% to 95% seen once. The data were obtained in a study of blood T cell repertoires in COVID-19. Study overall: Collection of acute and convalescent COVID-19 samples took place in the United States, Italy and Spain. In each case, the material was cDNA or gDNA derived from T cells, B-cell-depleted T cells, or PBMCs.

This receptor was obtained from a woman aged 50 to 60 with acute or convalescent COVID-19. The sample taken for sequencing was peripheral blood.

CDR3 amino acids: CASSRLVGVGTDTQYF. Written as DNA, the CDR3 is TGTGCCAGCAGCCGTCTCGTCGGGGTGGGCACAGATACGCAGTATTTT. J is TRBJ2-3 and V is TRBV7-9, with D tentatively TRBD2 (5 bases). This CDR3 comprises 16 residues. From germline, CDR1 is SEHNR and CDR2 FQNEAQ (reference sequence). Trimming stripped 5 bases from V and 1 base from J, with 16 bases between. Variable domain in full (rest from reference TRBV7-9 and TRBJ2-3): DTGVSQNPRHKITKRGQNVTFRCDPISEHNRLYWYRQTLGQGPEFLTYFQNEAQLEKSRLLSDRFSAERPKGSFSTLEIQRTEQGDSAMYLCASSRLVGVGTDTQYFGPGTRLTVL.